The present entry profiles one T cell receptor beta chain with its context. Its antigen remains unidentified. The entry originates in a study of beta chain features in type 1 diabetes. Study at large: Cells sorted and examined across all samples totaled nearly 110,000,000.

Using CD45RO/CCR7/CD25/CD127/CD95/CD27, CD4+ naive, central memory, regulatory and stem cell-like memory cells were sorted. Each sorted fraction was over 98% pure. Findings and caveats of the study: Naive, central memory and regulatory TCRB repertoires appeared more similar among patients than healthy donors.

The CDR3 length is 14 residues. The germline V and J ends were trimmed by 2 bases and 2 bases, with 7 bases remaining between them. CDR1 and CDR2 (germline): MNHEY, SVGAGI. The isolated RNA, all of it, was reverse transcribed, so expressed TCRB transcripts were what got sequenced. Some clones are missing from TCRdb's copy, which holds only in-frame ones; the method was immunoSEQ multiplex PCR. Of about 250,000 clones in the sample, approximately 14% were seen once. The sequenced sample was naive CD4+ T cells from blood. This clonotype was obtained from a woman aged 40 to 55 in good health. The chain links TRBV6-5 to TRBJ1-5; TRBD1 is a possible D gene (5 bases). CDR3 amino acids: CASSYIQGNQPQHF. The CDR3 DNA is TGTGCCAGCAGTTACATACAGGGCAATCAGCCCCAGCATTTT.